Below are 19 T cell receptor beta chains sequenced from a single sample in a study of blood T cells in healthy people across ages. Using a J-beta primer mix together with a sample-barcoded 5' primer, a second PCR was run for roughly 7 to 11 cycles. TCRdb used MiXCR to reprocess the 5' RACE reads, holding one entry per CDR3 protein. The data show about 800,000 distinct CDR3 sequences, around a quarter seen once. These data are also associated with another study on T cells of mothers and their children.

Input material: blood. The receptors here all came from a boy aged 5-17 years in good health.

The rearrangement uses TRBV5-4 and TRBJ1-2, with D maybe TRBD1 (5 bases). V lost 1 base and J 4 bases, leaving 11 bases between the germline ends. Germline V CDR1 and CDR2: SGHNT, YYREEE (reference sequence). The CDR3 extends over 14 amino acids. CDR3 region: CASSLLGTGYGYTF. Here the CDR3 DNA reads TGTGCCAGCAGCTTGTTAGGGACCGGCTATGGCTACACCTTC.

This clonotype was seen only a few times. V usage is TRBV2 and J usage is TRBJ2-5; 8 bases match TRBD2. Unmatched junction bases numbered 7, after V lost 6 bases and J lost 1 base. Looked up from germline, CDR1 is SNHLY and CDR2 is FYNNEI. The CDR3 totals 15 residues. The CDR3: CASRGKGLAQETQYF. The CDR3, as DNA: TGTGCCAGCAGGGGAAAAGGACTAGCCCAAGAGACCCAGTACTTC. Full variable domain (rest looked up from reference TRBV2 and TRBJ2-5): EPEVTQTPSHQVTQMGQEVILRCVPISNHLYFYWYRQILGQKVEFLVSFYNNEISEKSEIFDDQFSVERPDGSNFTLKIRSTKLEDSAMYFCASRGKGLAQETQYFGPGTRLLVL.

This rearrangement joins TRBV29-1 to TRBJ2-4; D might be TRBD1 (6 bases). The CDR3 totals 13 residues. Germline values: CDR1 SQVTM, CDR2 ANQGSEA. With 5 bases removed from V and 5 bases from J, the gap between germline ends came to 13 bases. The CDR3 protein is CSVLWTVENIQYF. In DNA, the CDR3 is TGCAGCGTTCTTTGGACAGTAGAAAACATTCAGTACTTC.

A few counts support this clonotype. V usage is TRBV28 and J usage is TRBJ1-4; D is unclear. V was cut by 6 bases and J by 0 bases, with 5 bases left in between. From germline, CDR1 is MDHEN and CDR2 SYDVKM. The CDR3 covers 13 residues. This CDR3 is CASSPATNEKLFF. The CDR3 nucleotides read TGTGCCAGCAGCCCGGCAACTAATGAAAAACTGTTTTTT.

The gene calls are TRBV29-1 and TRBJ2-7, with 10 bases fitting TRBD2. The CDR3 spans 17 residues. V lost 3 bases and J lost 2; bases outside the gene matches: 13. The germline V gene has CDR1 SQVTM and CDR2 ANQGSEA. The CDR3 DNA sequence: TGCAGCGTTGAGACCCGACTTTGGACTAGCGGTACCTACGAGCAGTACTTC. This codes for CSVETRLWTSGTYEQYF.

The V and J genes are TRBV12-3 or TRBV12-4 and TRBJ2-2; D may be TRBD1 (6 bases). The CDR3 extends over 16 amino acids. V lost 2 bases to trimming and J lost 3 bases, with 13 bases between them. CDR3: CASSLRAGADTGELFF. The CDR3 coding sequence is TGTGCCAGCAGTTTAAGGGCAGGGGCGGACACCGGGGAGCTGTTTTTT.

This clonotype occurred a few times. The chain is built from TRBV12-3 or TRBV12-4 and TRBJ2-5; TRBD2 matches 7 bases. J was trimmed by 4 bases and V by 7 bases; bases with no gene match: 15. The CDR3 sequence is 16 residues long. CDR3 coding DNA: TGTGCCAGCACCTCATCCGGGGGGTCCAGGGTAGAGACCCAGTACTTC. Amino acid sequence: CASTSSGGSRVETQYF.

The chain couples TRBV3-1 to TRBJ2-4; D is undetermined. V lost 5 bases, J lost 9 bases, and 17 bases lay in between. This CDR3 is built from 14 residues. Looked up from germline, CDR1 is LGHDT and CDR2 is YNNKEL (reference sequence). CDR3: CASSTRSGGSIQYF. The CDR3 DNA reads as TGTGCCAGCAGCACCCGGAGTGGTGGTTCCATTCAGTACTTC.

The chain uses TRBV7-7 and TRBJ1-2; 7 bases match TRBD1. This CDR3 comprises 12 residues. In germline, CDR1 is SSHAT, CDR2 FNYEAQ (reference sequence). The CDR3 loop is CASGARGQGYTF. CDR3 sequence (DNA): TGTGCTAGCGGCGCCAGGGGACAGGGCTACACCTTC.

J is TRBJ2-7 and V is TRBV9, with 9 bases that match TRBD1. Germline V CDR1 and CDR2: SGDLS, YYNGEE. This CDR3 is built from 13 residues. V shed 0 bases and J 6 bases; nucleotides not matched to a gene: 1. The CDR3 loop reads CASSVVTGGEQYF. For the CDR3, the DNA is TGTGCCAGCAGCGTAGTGACAGGGGGCGAGCAGTACTTC.

The V and J genes are TRBV4-2 and TRBJ2-1; tentative D call: TRBD2 (6 bases). The last part of the DNA fits TRBJ2-7 better; the J call may be wrong. The germline V gene encodes CDR1 LGHNA and CDR2 YNFKEQ. The CDR3 is made up of 13 amino acids. The CDR3 coding sequence is TGTGCCAGCAGAGGGACTTCAAACTACGAGCAGTACTTC. It yields the protein CASRGTSNYEQYF.

This sequence joins TRBV18 and TRBJ2-5; 7 nucleotides line up with TRBD1. The CDR3 length is 13 residues. Germline V gene data show CDR1 as KGHSH and CDR2 as LQKENI. Trimming removed 5 bases from V and 13 bases from J; junction bases left unmatched: 13. The CDR3 loop is CASSKTGVYERYF. In DNA, the CDR3 is TGTGCCAGCTCAAAAACAGGGGTCTACGAGCGGTACTTC.

This clonotype turned up a few times. This chain connects TRBV21-1 to TRBJ2-5; the table names TRBD2, a call not compared with the DNA. Matching the DNA end better, TRBJ2-7 makes the J call doubtful. TRBV21-1 is shown as a pseudogene. The CDR3 contains 19 residues. CDR3 DNA sequence: TGTGCCAGCAGCCCAAGCCGGCTAGCGGGGCCGCGAGACCCCTACGAGCAGTACTTC. Translation gives CASSPSRLAGPRDPYEQYF.

The chain combines TRBV10-3 with TRBJ2-1; 10 bases fit TRBD2. V was clipped by 3 bases and J by 3 bases; unmatched bases: 5. Germline CDR1 ENHRY, CDR2 SYGVKD. This CDR3 is 16 amino acids long. CDR3 nucleotides: TGTGCCATCAGTGACAATAGCGGGGGGTTCTACAATGAGCAGTTCTTC. This encodes CAISDNSGGFYNEQFF.

The V and J genes are TRBV5-4 and TRBJ2-4; 10 nucleotides match TRBD1. Germline trimming cut 4 bases from V and 0 bases from J; bases unmatched to any gene: 7. This CDR3 region has 17 residues. Per the germline V gene, CDR1 is SGHNT and CDR2 is YYREEE (reference sequence). Here the CDR3 DNA reads TGTGCCAGCAGCGGAACCGGGACAGGGGTAGCCAAAAACATTCAGTACTTC. Encoded protein: CASSGTGTGVAKNIQYF.

The J gene is TRBJ2-7, the V gene TRBV5-1; 9 bases are a match to TRBD1. Per germline, CDR1 SGHRS and CDR2 YFSETQ. The CDR3 has 14 amino acids. The J segment lost 7 bases and the V segment lost 2 bases, leaving 7 bases of the junction unmatched. CDR3 loop: CASSFEQGAREQYF. The CDR3 DNA is TGCGCCAGCAGCTTTGAACAGGGGGCGAGGGAGCAGTACTTC.

This clonotype was found a few times. This chain links TRBV6-5 with TRBJ1-4; D might be TRBD1 (5 bases). The CDR3 runs 13 residues. V was cut by 5 bases and J by 7 bases, with 11 bases left in between. CDR1 MNHEY and CDR2 SVGAGI come from the germline V gene. The DNA of the CDR3 is TGTGCCAGCAGTCAGGGAAAGAGTGAAAAACTGTTTTTT. It encodes CASSQGKSEKLFF.

V gene TRBV4-2 combines with J gene TRBJ2-1; D unresolved. CDR1 LGHNA and CDR2 YNFKEQ come from the germline V gene. The CDR3 is 12 residues long. The germline V and J ends were trimmed by 1 base and 6 bases, with 4 bases remaining between them. The chain's CDR3 is CASSQGANEQFF. The CDR3 DNA is TGTGCCAGCAGCCAAGGCGCCAATGAGCAGTTCTTC.

This sequence joins TRBV7-2 and TRBJ2-2, with D possibly being TRBD1 or TRBD2 (5 bases each). The germline V gene encodes CDR1 SGHTA and CDR2 FQGNSA. Between the trimmed V and J ends, which lost 4 bases and 7 bases, there was a span of 10 bases. The length of the CDR3 is 13 residues. CDR3 protein: CASSWGTGGELFF. The DNA for the CDR3 is TGTGCCAGCAGCTGGGGGACCGGCGGGGAGCTGTTTTTT.